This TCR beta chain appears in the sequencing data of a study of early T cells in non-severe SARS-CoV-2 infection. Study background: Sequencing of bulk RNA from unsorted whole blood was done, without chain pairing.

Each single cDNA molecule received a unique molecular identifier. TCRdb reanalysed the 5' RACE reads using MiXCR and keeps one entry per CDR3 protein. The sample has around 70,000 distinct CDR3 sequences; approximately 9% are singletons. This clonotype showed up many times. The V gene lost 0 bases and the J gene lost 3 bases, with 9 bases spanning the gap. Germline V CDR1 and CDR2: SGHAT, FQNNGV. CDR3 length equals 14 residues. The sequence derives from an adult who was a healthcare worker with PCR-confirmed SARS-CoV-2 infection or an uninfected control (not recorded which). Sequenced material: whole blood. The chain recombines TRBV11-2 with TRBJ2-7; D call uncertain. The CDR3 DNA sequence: TGTGCCAGCAGCTTAGATACCCCCAGCTACGAGCAGTACTTC. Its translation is CASSLDTPSYEQYF.